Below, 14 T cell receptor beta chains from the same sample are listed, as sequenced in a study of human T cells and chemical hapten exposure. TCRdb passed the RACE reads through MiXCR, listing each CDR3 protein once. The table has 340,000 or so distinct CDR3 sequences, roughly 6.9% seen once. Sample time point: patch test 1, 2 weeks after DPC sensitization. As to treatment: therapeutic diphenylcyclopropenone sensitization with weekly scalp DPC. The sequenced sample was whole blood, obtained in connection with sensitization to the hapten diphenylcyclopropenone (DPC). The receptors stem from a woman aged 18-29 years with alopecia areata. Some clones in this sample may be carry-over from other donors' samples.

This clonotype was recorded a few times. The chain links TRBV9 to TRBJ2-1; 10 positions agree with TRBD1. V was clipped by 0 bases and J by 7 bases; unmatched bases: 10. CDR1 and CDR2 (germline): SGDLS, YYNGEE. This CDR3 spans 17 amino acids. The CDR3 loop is CASSVGDRQGALNEQFF. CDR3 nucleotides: TGTGCCAGCAGCGTAGGAGACAGACAGGGGGCCCTAAATGAGCAGTTCTTC.

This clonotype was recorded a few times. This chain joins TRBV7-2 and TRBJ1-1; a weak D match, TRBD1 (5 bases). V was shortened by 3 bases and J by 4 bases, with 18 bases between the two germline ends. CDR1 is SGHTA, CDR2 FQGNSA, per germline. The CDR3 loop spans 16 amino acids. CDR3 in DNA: TGTGCCAGCAGCTTCGACTTTGATGCAGGGACCACTGAAGCTTTCTTT. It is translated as CASSFDFDAGTTEAFF.

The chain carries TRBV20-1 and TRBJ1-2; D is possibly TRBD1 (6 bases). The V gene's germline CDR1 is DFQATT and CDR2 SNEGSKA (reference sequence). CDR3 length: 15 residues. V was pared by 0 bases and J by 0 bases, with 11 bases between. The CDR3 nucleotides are TGCAGTGCTAGAGAGTCGGGGGCCGCTAACTATGGCTACACCTTC. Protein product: CSARESGAANYGYTF.

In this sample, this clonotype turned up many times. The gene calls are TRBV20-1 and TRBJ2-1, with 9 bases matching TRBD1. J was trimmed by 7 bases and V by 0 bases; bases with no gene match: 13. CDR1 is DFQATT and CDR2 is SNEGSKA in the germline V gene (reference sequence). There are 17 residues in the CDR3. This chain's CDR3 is CSARDFSRTGVENEQFF. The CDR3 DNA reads TGCAGTGCTAGAGATTTTTCTAGGACAGGGGTGGAAAATGAGCAGTTCTTC.

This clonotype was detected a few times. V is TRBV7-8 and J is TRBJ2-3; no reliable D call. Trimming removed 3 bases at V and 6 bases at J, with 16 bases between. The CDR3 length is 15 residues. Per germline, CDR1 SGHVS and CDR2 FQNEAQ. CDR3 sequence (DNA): TGTGCCAGCAGCTTCCTTAGGACCCAGTTCGATACGCAGTATTTT. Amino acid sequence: CASSFLRTQFDTQYF.

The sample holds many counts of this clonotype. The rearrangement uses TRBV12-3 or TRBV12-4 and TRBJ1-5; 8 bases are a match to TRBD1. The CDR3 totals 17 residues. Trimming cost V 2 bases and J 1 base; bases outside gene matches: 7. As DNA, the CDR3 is TGTGCCAGCAGTTTACCCCCAGGGGGCATAAGCAATCAGCCCCAGCATTTT. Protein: CASSLPPGGISNQPQHF.

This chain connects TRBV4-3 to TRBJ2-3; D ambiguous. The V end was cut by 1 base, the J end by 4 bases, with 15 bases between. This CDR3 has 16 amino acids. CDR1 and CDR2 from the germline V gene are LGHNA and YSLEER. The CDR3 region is CASSQADGLISDTQYF. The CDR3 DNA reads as TGCGCCAGCAGCCAAGCGGACGGCCTGATCTCAGATACGCAGTATTTT.

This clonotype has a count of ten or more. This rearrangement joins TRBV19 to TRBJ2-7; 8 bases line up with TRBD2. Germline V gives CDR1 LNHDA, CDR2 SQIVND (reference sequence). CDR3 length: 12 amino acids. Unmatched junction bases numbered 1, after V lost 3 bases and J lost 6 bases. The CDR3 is CASSILAGEQYF. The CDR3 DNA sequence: TGTGCCAGTAGTATCCTAGCGGGCGAGCAGTACTTC.

The CDR3 DNA reads TGTGCCAGACGAGGTTGGAGGGACAAAACTTTCTTT. Its protein is CARRGWRDKTFF. The gene calls are TRBV6-4 and TRBJ1-1; possibly TRBD1 for D (6 bases). V was clipped by 9 bases and J by 12 bases, with 20 bases between them. There are 12 residues in the CDR3. In germline, CDR1 is MRHNA, CDR2 SNTAGT.

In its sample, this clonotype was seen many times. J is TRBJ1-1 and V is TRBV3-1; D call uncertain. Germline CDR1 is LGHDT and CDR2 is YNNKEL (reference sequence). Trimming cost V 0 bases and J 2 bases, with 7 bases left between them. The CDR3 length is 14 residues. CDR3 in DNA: TGTGCCAGCAGCCAAGATGGTGTCAACACTGAAGCTTTCTTT. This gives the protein CASSQDGVNTEAFF. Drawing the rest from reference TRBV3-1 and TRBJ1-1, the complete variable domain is DTAVSQTPKYLVTQMGNDKSIKCEQNLGHDTMYWYKQDSKKFLKIMFSYNNKELIINETVPNRFSPKSPDKAHLNLHINSLELGDSAVYFCASSQDGVNTEAFFGQGTRLTVV.

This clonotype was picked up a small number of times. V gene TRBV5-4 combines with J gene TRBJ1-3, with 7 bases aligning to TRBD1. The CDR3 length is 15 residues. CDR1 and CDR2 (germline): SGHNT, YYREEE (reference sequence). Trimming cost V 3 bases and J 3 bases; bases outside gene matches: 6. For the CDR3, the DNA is TGTGCCAGCAGCTCCCCCCGGACAGGTGGAAACACCATATATTTT. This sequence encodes CASSSPRTGGNTIYF.

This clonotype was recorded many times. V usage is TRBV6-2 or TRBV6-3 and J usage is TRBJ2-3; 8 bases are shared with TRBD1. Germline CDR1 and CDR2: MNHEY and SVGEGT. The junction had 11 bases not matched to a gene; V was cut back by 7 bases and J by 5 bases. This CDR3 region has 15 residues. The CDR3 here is CASKLQGGRGDTQYF. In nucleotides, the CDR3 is TGTGCCAGCAAACTACAGGGGGGCCGAGGAGATACGCAGTATTTT.

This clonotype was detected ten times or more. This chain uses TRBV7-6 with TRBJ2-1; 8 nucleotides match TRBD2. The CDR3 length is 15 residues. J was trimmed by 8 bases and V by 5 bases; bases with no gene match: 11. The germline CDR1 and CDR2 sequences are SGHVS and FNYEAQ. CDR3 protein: CASSPQRGRVDEQFF. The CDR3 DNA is TGTGCCAGCAGCCCCCAGCGGGGGCGGGTTGATGAGCAGTTCTTC.

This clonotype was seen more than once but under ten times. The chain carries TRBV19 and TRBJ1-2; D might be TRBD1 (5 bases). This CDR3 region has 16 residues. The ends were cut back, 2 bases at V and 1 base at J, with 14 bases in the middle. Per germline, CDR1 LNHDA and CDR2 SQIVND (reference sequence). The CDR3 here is CASSILSGSGNYGYTF. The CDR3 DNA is TGTGCCAGTAGTATACTTTCAGGGAGCGGTAACTATGGCTACACCTTC. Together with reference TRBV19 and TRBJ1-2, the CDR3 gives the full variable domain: DGGITQSPKYLFRKEGQNVTLSCEQNLNHDAMYWYRQDPGQGLRLIYYSQIVNDFQKGDIAEGYSVSREKKESFPLTVTSAQKNPTAFYLCASSILSGSGNYGYTFGSGTRLTVV.